Listed below are T cell receptor beta chains from one sample, sequenced in a study of shared clonotypes between healthy human individuals. Profiled with immunoSEQ multiplex PCR; TCRdb holds only in-frame clones, not every one. Among roughly 2 million clones listed, approximately 95% were seen once. The material sequenced was naive CD8+ T cells sorted from blood. The receptors derive from a man in his late teens or twenties in good health. CDR3s include the opening cysteine and the closing phenylalanine or tryptophan. D genes are given only for firm matches. Clone size is given for some rows only: seen once, a few or many times, or a class if the clone is expanded.

>TRBV11-2|-|TRBJ2-3|13|TRBD1
CASRQGSTDTQYF
TGTGCCAGCAGACAGGGGAGCACAGATACGCAGTATTTT
>TRBV5-8|-|TRBJ2-1|15|TRBD2
CASSPGLAGTNEQFF
TGTGCCAGCAGCCCGGGACTAGCGGGGACTAATGAGCAGTTCTTC
>TRBV5-4|-|TRBJ2-1|14|TRBD2
CASSVAGDYSKQFF
TGTGCCAGCAGCGTAGCGGGAGACTACTCCAAGCAGTTCTTC
>TRBV7-9|-|TRBJ1-2|14|TRBD1
CASSLGAGGNGYTF
TGTGCCAGCAGCTTAGGGGCAGGGGGAAATGGCTACACCTTC
>TRBV30|-|TRBJ1-6|13|TRBD1
CAWSGTGYSPLHF
TGTGCCTGGTCCGGGACAGGATATTCACCCCTCCACTTT
>TRBV6-5|-|TRBJ1-2|14|-
CATKTIYRVYGYTF
TGTGCCACCAAGACCATCTACAGGGTCTATGGCTACACCTTC
>TRBV2|-|TRBJ2-5|15|-
CASSGVRGIQETQYF
TGTGCCAGCAGTGGGGTCAGGGGTATCCAAGAGACCCAGTACTTC
>TRBV4-1|once|TRBJ2-3|13|TRBD1
CASSLRQGGTQYF
TGCGCCAGCAGCCTGAGACAGGGTGGTACGCAGTATTTT
>TRBV14|once|TRBJ2-2|17|TRBD1
CASSQDPTGEYSGELFF
TGTGCCAGCAGCCAAGATCCGACAGGGGAGTATAGCGGGGAGCTGTTTTTT
>TRBV6-1|-|TRBJ1-5|14|TRBD1
CASSYDREDQPQHF
TGTGCCAGCAGCTACGACAGGGAGGATCAGCCCCAGCATTTT
>TRBV29-1|-|TRBJ2-2|15|-
CSVEVGRTNTGELFF
TGCAGCGTTGAAGTCGGTCGGACGAACACCGGGGAGCTGTTTTTT
>TRBV6-1|-|TRBJ2-7|13|-
CASSGADGYEQYF
TGTGCCAGCAGTGGAGCGGACGGCTACGAGCAGTACTTC
>TRBV4-1|-|TRBJ1-5|13|-
CASSHALGQPQHF
TGCGCCAGCAGCCATGCCCTGGGGCAGCCCCAGCATTTT
>TRBV2|-|TRBJ2-7|17|TRBD1
CASSGGGEGQGTYEQYF
TGTGCCAGCAGTGGAGGGGGTGAGGGACAGGGGACCTACGAGCAGTACTTC
>TRBV30|-|TRBJ2-3|13|-
CARMGRSTDMQYF
TGTGCCAGAATGGGCAGGAGCACAGATATGCAGTATTTT
>TRBV10-3|once|TRBJ1-4|16|-
CAISVSHLATNEKLFF
TGTGCCATCAGTGTGAGTCACCTTGCAACTAATGAAAAACTGTTTTTT
>TRBV28|once|TRBJ1-4|17|TRBD1
CASNRDRQGATNEKLFF
TGTGCCAGCAATCGGGACAGACAAGGGGCAACTAATGAAAAACTGTTTTTT
>TRBV25-1|-|TRBJ2-7|15|-
CASSGAGQGFYEQYF
TGTGCCAGCAGTGGCGCGGGACAAGGTTTCTACGAGCAGTACTTC
>TRBV6-1|-|TRBJ2-7|14|-
CASSEQGSLDEQYF
TGTGCCAGCAGTGAACAGGGGTCTCTTGACGAGCAGTACTTC
>TRBV4-1|-|TRBJ1-1|16|TRBD1
CASSQTGGDMNTEAFF
TGCGCCAGCAGCCAAACAGGGGGAGATATGAACACTGAAGCTTTCTTT
>TRBV4-3|-|TRBJ2-1|16|-
CASSQNWADVGNEQFF
TGCGCCAGCAGCCAAAATTGGGCAGACGTGGGAAATGAGCAGTTCTTC
>TRBV14|-|TRBJ2-7|15|-
CASSPGPQAPYEQYF
TGTGCCAGCAGCCCAGGACCCCAGGCCCCCTACGAGCAGTACTTC
>TRBV7-2|-|TRBJ2-7|13|-
CASSFRQPYEQYF
TGTGCCAGCAGCTTCCGACAGCCCTACGAGCAGTACTTC
>TRBV5-5|-|TRBJ1-1|18|-
CASSPHYYGDREDTEAFF
TGTGCCAGCAGCCCACACTACTACGGGGATCGGGAAGACACTGAAGCTTTCTTT
>TRBV6-4|-|TRBJ2-3|15|TRBD2
CASSPGTSGRDTQYF
TGTGCCAGCAGTCCCGGGACTAGCGGGAGAGATACGCAGTATTTT